Below, one T cell receptor (beta chain) is given with its context. The data were obtained in a study of human T cells and chemical hapten exposure. There are 13 residues in the CDR3. With 1 base removed from V and 5 bases from J, the gap between germline ends came to 7 bases. Germline CDR1 is MNHEY and CDR2 is SMNVEV (reference sequence). Time point reported: patch test 1, 2 weeks after DPC sensitization. Treatment noted: therapeutic diphenylcyclopropenone sensitization with weekly scalp DPC. TCRdb called the RACE reads again in MiXCR, with one record for every CDR3 protein. This sample carries around 190,000 distinct CDR3 sequences, about 20% of them seen once, and the ten largest clones take about 6.7%.

The rearrangement links TRBV27 to TRBJ2-3; D perhaps matches TRBD2 (6 bases). Sequences were derived from whole blood, sampled in connection with sensitization to the hapten diphenylcyclopropenone (DPC). The clonotype originates from a woman in her 50s with alopecia areata. Some clones in this sample may be carry-over from other donors' samples. The CDR3 bases are TGTGCCAGCAGTTTATGGGGGGAAGATACGCAGTATTTT. Amino acid sequence: CASSLWGEDTQYF.